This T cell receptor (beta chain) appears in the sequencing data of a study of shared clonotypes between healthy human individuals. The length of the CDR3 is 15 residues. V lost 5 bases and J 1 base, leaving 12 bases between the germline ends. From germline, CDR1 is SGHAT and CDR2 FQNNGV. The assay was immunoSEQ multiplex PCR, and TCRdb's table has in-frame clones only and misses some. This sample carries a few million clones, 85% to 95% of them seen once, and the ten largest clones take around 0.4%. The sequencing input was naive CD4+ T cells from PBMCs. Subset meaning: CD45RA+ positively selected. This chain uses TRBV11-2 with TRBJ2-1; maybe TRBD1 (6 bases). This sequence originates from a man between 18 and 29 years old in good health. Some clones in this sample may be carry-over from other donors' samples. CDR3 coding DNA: TGTGCCAGCAGCCTCTCCAGGGGATCCTACAATGAGCAGTTCTTC. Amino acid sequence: CASSLSRGSYNEQFF.